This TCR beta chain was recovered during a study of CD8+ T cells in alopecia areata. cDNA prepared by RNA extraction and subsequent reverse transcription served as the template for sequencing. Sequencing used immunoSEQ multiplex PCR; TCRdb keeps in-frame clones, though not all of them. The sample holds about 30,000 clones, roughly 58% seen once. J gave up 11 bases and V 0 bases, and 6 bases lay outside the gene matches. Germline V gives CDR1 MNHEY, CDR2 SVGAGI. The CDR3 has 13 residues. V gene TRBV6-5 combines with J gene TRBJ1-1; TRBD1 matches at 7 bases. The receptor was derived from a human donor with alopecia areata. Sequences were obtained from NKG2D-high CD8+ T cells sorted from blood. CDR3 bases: TGTGCCAGCAGTTACTCGGGCAGACAGGGTGCTTTCTTT. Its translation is CASSYSGRQGAFF.